The sequence of this T cell receptor beta chain was determined in a study of molecular identifiers for immune sequencing clone quantification. Study-wide points: Barcodes shared by identical TCR molecules could lead to underestimated sizes of highly expanded clones.

A single record per CDR3 protein comes from TCRdb applying MiXCR to the PCR reads. Of about 510,000 distinct CDR3 sequences listed, 20% to 25% were seen once; the top ten hold 0.65% to 0.95%. This clonotype was seen repeatedly, ten times or more. Its antigen is currently unknown. Investigators produced naive CD8 libraries from 20,000 to 1,000,000 sorted cells, drawing on 10%, 30% or 50% RNA. Sequenced: naive CD8+ T cells from blood, with Jurkat cell RNA spiked in. Subset described: FACS-sorted CD8+CD4-CCR7+CD45RA+ naive T cells. This receptor was identified in a human donor in good health. Some libraries in this study had Jurkat cell RNA spiked in.

The CDR3 reads CASTDRPEAFF. The CDR3 DNA reads as TGTGCCAGCACGGACCGTCCTGAAGCTTTCTTT. The V and J genes are TRBV7-9 and TRBJ1-1, with D unclear. Germline CDR1 is SEHNR and CDR2 is FQNEAQ (reference sequence). With 7 bases removed from V and 6 bases from J, the gap between germline ends came to 9 bases. The CDR3 consists of 11 residues.